The next 20 T cell receptor beta chains were all read from a single sample in a study of shared clonotypes between healthy human individuals. Only in-frame clones appear in the TCRdb table, and some are missing; sequencing was by immunoSEQ multiplex PCR. The table has around 200,000 clones, 80% to 95% seen once; the top ten hold about 0.067%. Sequences were obtained from naive CD4+ T cells sorted from blood. Subset noted: CD45RA+ positively selected. These receptors originate from a woman aged 25 to 39 in good health.

The genes are TRBV5-4 and TRBJ2-1; D is undetermined. With 2 bases removed from V and 7 bases from J, the gap between germline ends came to 16 bases. Germline V gene sequence: CDR1 SGHNT, CDR2 YYREEE (reference sequence). This CDR3 has 15 residues. Here the CDR3 reads CASSFSFKLGNEQFF. In DNA, the CDR3 is TGTGCCAGCAGCTTTTCGTTCAAGCTAGGGAATGAGCAGTTCTTC.

The rearrangement links TRBV5-6 to TRBJ2-7; either TRBD1 or TRBD2 may fit D (6 bases each). V was clipped by 4 bases and J by 6 bases, with 14 bases between them. The CDR3 covers 13 residues. Germline V gives CDR1 SGHDT, CDR2 YYEEEE. The CDR3 DNA reads as TGTGCCAGCAGCCCCGCCCGGGGGCCCGAGCAGTACTTC. Translating it yields CASSPARGPEQYF.

The V gene is TRBV28, the J gene TRBJ2-7, with D maybe TRBD1 (5 bases). The CDR3 is 11 amino acids. The V end was cut by 3 bases, the J end by 9 bases, with 9 bases between. Per the germline V gene, CDR1 is MDHEN and CDR2 is SYDVKM. The CDR3 reads CASSFAGWQYF. In DNA form, the CDR3 reads TGTGCCAGCAGTTTTGCAGGGTGGCAGTACTTC.

The chain uses TRBV28 and TRBJ1-1; D call uncertain. The CDR3 is 13 amino acids. V lost 3 bases and J 0 bases, leaving 5 bases between the germline ends. Germline CDR1 MDHEN, CDR2 SYDVKM. CDR3 nucleotide sequence: TGTGCCAGCAGTTTTGTCATGAACACTGAAGCTTTCTTT. It specifies CASSFVMNTEAFF. Together with reference TRBV28 and TRBJ1-1, the CDR3 gives the full variable domain: DVKVTQSSRYLVKRTGEKVFLECVQDMDHENMFWYRQDPGLGLRLIYFSYDVKMKEKGDIPEGYSVSREKKERFSLILESASTNQTSMYLCASSFVMNTEAFFGQGTRLTVV.

This chain joins TRBV6-7 and TRBJ1-3; D unresolved. TRBV6-7 is an open reading frame, and its role is uncertain. This CDR3 has 15 residues. V lost 4 bases and J 2 bases, leaving 12 bases between the germline ends. The CDR3 is CASSFLFSPGNTIYF. The CDR3 coding sequence is TGTGCCAGCAGTTTCCTCTTCAGCCCTGGAAACACCATATATTTT.

This clone was recorded only once. The chain is built from TRBV13 and TRBJ2-6; D is possibly TRBD1 (6 bases). Germline CDR1 PRHDT, CDR2 FYEKMQ (reference sequence). With 5 bases removed from V and 2 bases from J, the gap between germline ends came to 10 bases. The length of the CDR3 is 15 residues. The CDR3 bases are TGTGCCAGCAGCCTCTACAGGGCTGGGGCCAACGTCCTGACTTTC. Protein: CASSLYRAGANVLTF.

V usage is TRBV19 and J usage is TRBJ2-5; 7 bases match TRBD1. CDR3 length: 14 amino acids. Trimming at V came to 5 bases and at J to 2 bases, leaving 5 bases not matched to a gene. The V gene's germline CDR1 is LNHDA and CDR2 SQIVND (reference sequence). DNA of the CDR3: TGTGCCAGTAGTGATTGGGACAGTCAAGAGACCCAGTACTTC. This codes for CASSDWDSQETQYF.

The chain employs TRBV28 and TRBJ2-4, with TRBD2 matching 11 bases. V was pared by 4 bases and J by 7 bases, with 12 bases of the junction left unmatched. This CDR3 has 17 residues. CDR1 is MDHEN and CDR2 is SYDVKM in the germline V gene. The CDR3 region has the DNA TGTGCCAGCAGTTCAAATCGACTAGCGGGAATTGCGAACATTCAGTACTTC. The encoded protein is CASSSNRLAGIANIQYF.

The chain uses TRBV9 and TRBJ2-1; D might be TRBD1 (6 bases). Germline CDR1 and CDR2: SGDLS and YYNGEE. The CDR3 covers 14 residues. Trimming pared 4 bases from V and 7 bases from J, leaving 15 bases between. CDR3 amino acids: CASSLTQGRNEQFF. The CDR3 nucleotides are TGTGCCAGCAGCCTTACTCAGGGGCGTAATGAGCAGTTCTTC.

The CDR3 coding sequence is TGTGCCAGCTCACCATTGGAGGGCACAGATACGCAGTATTTT. This gives the protein CASSPLEGTDTQYF. The genes are TRBV18 and TRBJ2-3, with D possibly being TRBD2 (5 bases). CDR1 is KGHSH, CDR2 LQKENI, per germline. V lost 2 bases and J 1 base, leaving 7 bases between the germline ends. The CDR3 has 14 amino acids.

This rearrangement joins TRBV13 to TRBJ2-2; D not certain. With 5 bases removed from V and 6 bases from J, the gap between germline ends came to 19 bases. The CDR3 is 16 residues long. Germline V gene sequence: CDR1 PRHDT, CDR2 FYEKMQ (reference sequence). This CDR3 is CASSQMWGSGPGELFF. The CDR3 DNA sequence: TGTGCCAGCAGCCAAATGTGGGGTTCTGGCCCCGGGGAGCTGTTTTTT.

The chain carries TRBV4-1 and TRBJ2-5; 7 bases line up with TRBD1. The end of the DNA fits TRBJ2-7 better, so the J call may be wrong. Looked up from germline, CDR1 is MGHRA and CDR2 is YSYEKL. The CDR3 loop spans 16 amino acids. The CDR3 reads CASSQDRGGEVYEQYF. CDR3 bases: TGCGCCAGCAGCCAAGATAGAGGGGGCGAAGTTTACGAGCAGTACTTC.

This chain uses TRBV10-2 with TRBJ2-7; 11 nucleotides agree with TRBD2. This CDR3 contains 14 residues. Germline CDR1 and CDR2: WSHSY and SAAADI. V gave up 11 bases and J gave up 3 bases; unmatched junction bases: 9. The CDR3 reads CACRLAGNSYEQYF. CDR3 coding DNA: TGCGCCTGCCGACTAGCGGGGAACAGCTACGAGCAGTACTTC.

The chain uses TRBV6-1 and TRBJ2-7, with TRBD2 matching over 11 bases. Germline CDR1 is MNHNS and CDR2 is SASEGT. The CDR3 covers 15 residues. V was pared by 4 bases and J by 2 bases, with 4 bases of the junction left unmatched. The CDR3 nucleotides read TGTGCCAGCAGTGTTTTAGCGGGAGGGACCTACGAGCAGTACTTC. Residues: CASSVLAGGTYEQYF.

The chain couples TRBV29-1 to TRBJ1-2, with D unclear. The CDR3 loop spans 11 amino acids. Per the germline V gene, CDR1 is SQVTM and CDR2 is ANQGSEA. Deletions cut 4 bases from V and 8 bases from J, with 11 bases between. CDR3 sequence (DNA): TGCAGCGTTGGGGGTTTCGAGGGCTACACCTTC. Protein: CSVGGFEGYTF.

The table lists this clone with a few counts. J is TRBJ2-7 and V is TRBV6-5; D unresolved. Germline values: CDR1 MNHEY, CDR2 SVGAGI. The CDR3 consists of 12 residues. V was clipped by 6 bases and J by 0 bases, with 6 bases between them. CDR3: CASRSASYEQYF. CDR3 bases: TGTGCCAGCAGATCCGCCTCCTACGAGCAGTACTTC.

This sequence joins TRBV10-1 and TRBJ2-1; D not certain. V gave up 1 base and J gave up 10 bases, with 20 bases separating them. Germline V CDR1 and CDR2: WNHNN, SYGVQD (reference sequence). This CDR3 is built from 16 residues. The DNA for the CDR3 is TGCGCCAGCAGTGAGTTGCCCGCTTCGAAGGTTCAGGAGCAGTTCTTC. Protein: CASSELPASKVQEQFF.

This chain uses TRBV4-2 with TRBJ2-7, with D possibly TRBD1 on 6 matching bases. Germline CDR1 and CDR2: LGHNA and YNFKEQ. V lost 5 bases, J lost 5 bases, and 16 bases lay in between. The CDR3 totals 14 residues. CDR3 DNA sequence: TGTGCCAGCAGCTCCAGGGGCCGGCTGGACGAGCAGTACTTC. This sequence encodes CASSSRGRLDEQYF.

The rearrangement joins TRBV7-9 to TRBJ1-2; 7 bases line up with TRBD1. The ends lost 1 base at V and 2 bases at J; junction bases unmatched: 7. This CDR3 spans 16 amino acids. Per germline, CDR1 SEHNR and CDR2 FQNEAQ (reference sequence). The CDR3 DNA reads as TGTGCCAGCAGCTTAGTGGGACAGCACTTAAACTATGGCTACACCTTC. Translation gives CASSLVGQHLNYGYTF.

This chain connects TRBV18 to TRBJ2-6; D perhaps matches TRBD2 (5 bases). In germline, CDR1 is KGHSH, CDR2 LQKENI. The CDR3 runs 19 residues. Between the trimmed V and J ends, which lost 3 bases and 0 bases, there was a span of 18 bases. CDR3 region: CASSPRAIPEISGANVLTF. The CDR3 DNA reads as TGTGCCAGCTCACCGAGGGCCATCCCTGAGATCTCTGGGGCCAACGTCCTGACTTTC.